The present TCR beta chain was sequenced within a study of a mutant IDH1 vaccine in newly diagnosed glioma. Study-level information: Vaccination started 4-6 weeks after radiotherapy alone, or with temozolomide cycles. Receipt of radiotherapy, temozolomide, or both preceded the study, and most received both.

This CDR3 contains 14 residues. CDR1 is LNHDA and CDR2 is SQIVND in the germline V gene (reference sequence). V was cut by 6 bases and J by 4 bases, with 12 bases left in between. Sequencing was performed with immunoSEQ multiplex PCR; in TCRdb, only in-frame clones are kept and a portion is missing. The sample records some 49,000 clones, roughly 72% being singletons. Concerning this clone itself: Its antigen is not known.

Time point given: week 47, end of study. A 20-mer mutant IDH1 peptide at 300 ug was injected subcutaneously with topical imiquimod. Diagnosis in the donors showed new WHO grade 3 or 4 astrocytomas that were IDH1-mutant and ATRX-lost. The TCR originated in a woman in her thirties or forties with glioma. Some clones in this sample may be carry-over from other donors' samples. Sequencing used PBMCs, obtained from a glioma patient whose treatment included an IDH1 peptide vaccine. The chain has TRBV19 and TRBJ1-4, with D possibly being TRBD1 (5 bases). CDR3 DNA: TGTGCCAGTAGCTCAGGGTGGTATAATGAAAAACTGTTTTTT. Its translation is CASSSGWYNEKLFF.